The 11 T cell receptor beta chains below come from one sample, sequenced in a study of vaccination effects on CD4 cells after COVID-19 (dated 2022 in TCRdb). In the ViraFEST assay, PBMC were stimulated with viral peptide pools, and TCR sequencing was then used to find antigen-specific CD4+ T cell clonotypes based on their expansion. After approximately 11 days of culture, CD4+ T cells were isolated with the EasySep CD4+ T cell isolation kit. No antigen is known for these receptors. The library was generated by the immunoSEQ multiplex PCR assay. In TCRdb, the immuneACCESS table is reduced to in-frame sequences with V and J assigned. These tables do not hold every clone; where another copy was compared, an unresolved V gene accounts for under half, and the others remain unexplained. The sample has 20,000 to 25,000 clones on record, around 70% of them singletons. Approximately 12% of the sample lies in the top ten.

The source was CD4+ T cells from PBMCs cultured with HCoV-229E spike peptides, collected before COVID-19 vaccination. This specimen's cell subset or site label, interpreted: HCoV-229E spike overlapping peptide pool stimulation. Receptor source: a human donor who received a COVID-19 vaccine.

The CDR3 loop is CASSFSTDSSSGTF. The CDR3 nucleotides read TGCGCCAGCAGCTTCTCAACGGACAGTTCATCGGGCACCTTC. The rearrangement links TRBV5-1 to TRBJ1-2, with D possibly TRBD1 on 6 matching bases. Germline V gene lookup returns CDR1 SGHRS and CDR2 YFSETQ. Trimming removed 2 bases from V and 13 bases from J, with 21 bases in between. The CDR3 covers 14 residues.

This clone has only a few counts. The gene calls are TRBV7-7 and TRBJ2-5, with TRBD2 matching 10 bases. This CDR3 has 17 amino acids. The germline gives CDR1 SSHAT, CDR2 FNYEAQ (reference sequence). The J segment lost 1 base and the V segment lost 1 base, leaving 6 bases of the junction unmatched. The CDR3 DNA follows: TGTGCCAGCAGCTTAGGTCGCCTAGCGGGGGCCCAAGAGACCCAGTACTTC. It is translated as CASSLGRLAGAQETQYF.

The chain recombines TRBV6-6 with TRBJ2-7; a possible D gene is TRBD1 (5 bases). There are 12 residues in the CDR3. In germline, CDR1 is MNHNY, CDR2 SVGAGI (reference sequence). The V and J ends lost 6 bases and 5 bases respectively, with 11 bases between them. The CDR3 region is CASSQGYHEQYF. CDR3 bases: TGTGCCAGCAGCCAGGGATACCACGAGCAGTACTTC.

The chain is built from TRBV4-1 and TRBJ2-2; 11 bases agree with TRBD1. V was clipped by 4 bases and J by 5 bases; unmatched bases: 12. The CDR3 extends over 18 amino acids. The V gene's germline CDR1 is MGHRA and CDR2 YSYEKL. This CDR3 is CASSLRTGGAAVTGELFF. The CDR3 bases are TGCGCCAGCAGCCTCCGGACAGGGGGCGCCGCGGTAACCGGGGAGCTGTTTTTT.

This chain links TRBV5-4 with TRBJ2-1; D unclear. V lost 1 base to trimming and J lost 5 bases, with 10 bases between them. The CDR3 consists of 14 residues. CDR1 and CDR2 from the germline V gene are SGHNT and YYREEE (reference sequence). The CDR3: CASSLLLGNNEQFF. The CDR3 DNA reads TGTGCCAGCAGCTTGTTGTTAGGTAACAATGAGCAGTTCTTC.

The rearrangement uses TRBV2 and TRBJ2-3; D is possibly TRBD2 (6 bases). CDR3 size: 13 residues. The germline V gene encodes CDR1 SNHLY and CDR2 FYNNEI. Deletions cut 1 base from V and 6 bases from J, with 8 bases between. CDR3 sequence: CASSEGGVDTQYF. For the CDR3, the DNA is TGTGCCAGCAGTGAAGGGGGGGTTGATACGCAGTATTTT.

V usage is TRBV18 and J usage is TRBJ1-2; tentatively, D is TRBD1 (6 bases). Germline lookup yields CDR1 KGHSH and CDR2 LQKENI. This CDR3 is 13 amino acids long. The V gene lost 2 bases and the J gene lost 6 bases, with 10 bases spanning the gap. The CDR3 bases are TGTGCCAGCTCACCAAACAGGGATGATGGCTACACCTTC. As protein: CASSPNRDDGYTF. The whole variable domain, filled in from reference TRBV18 and TRBJ1-2, reads NAGVMQNPRHLVRRRGQEARLRCSPMKGHSHVYWYRQLPEEGLKFMVYLQKENIIDESGMPKERFSAEFPKEGPSILRIQQVVRGDSAAYFCASSPNRDDGYTFGSGTRLTVV.

The V and J genes are TRBV28 and TRBJ1-2; possible D gene TRBD1, 5 bases. V lost 5 bases and J 4 bases, leaving 11 bases between the germline ends. This CDR3 has 13 amino acids. Germline V gives CDR1 MDHEN, CDR2 SYDVKM. For the CDR3, the DNA is TGTGCCAGCAGTCCCCACACAGGCTATGGCTACACCTTC. Protein sequence: CASSPHTGYGYTF.

This chain joins TRBV6-1 and TRBJ2-7; D could derive from TRBD1 or TRBD2 (5 bases each). CDR3 length: 21 residues. Trimming took 2 bases from V and 0 from J, leaving 29 bases between them. Germline V lookup: CDR1 MNHNS, CDR2 SASEGT. The chain's CDR3 is CASSEILQLRGKPFFSYEQYF. The CDR3 DNA follows: TGTGCCAGCAGTGAAATTCTTCAACTACGGGGCAAGCCCTTCTTCTCCTACGAGCAGTACTTC.

In its sample, this clone was seen a few times. This chain links TRBV6-5 with TRBJ1-2; D gene unclear. CDR1 MNHEY and CDR2 SVGAGI come from the germline V gene. The CDR3 extends over 13 amino acids. V gave up 7 bases and J gave up 0 bases, with 9 bases separating them. The CDR3 sequence is CASTPPANYGYTF. The CDR3 coding sequence is TGTGCCAGCACCCCTCCGGCTAACTATGGCTACACCTTC.

This clone has only a few counts. The chain joins TRBV10-1 to TRBJ2-2, with TRBD1 identical over 9 bases. The CDR3 extends over 14 amino acids. The germline V gene has CDR1 WNHNN and CDR2 SYGVQD (reference sequence). V gave up 6 bases and J gave up 5 bases; unmatched junction bases: 4. The CDR3 region has the DNA TGCGCCAGCAGGGCGGGACAGGGAACCGGGGAGCTGTTTTTT. Its translation is CASRAGQGTGELFF.